The entry that follows covers one T cell receptor beta chain sequence. The sample comes from a study of blood T cell repertoires in COVID-19. Study in general: Samples representing acute and convalescent COVID-19 were sourced from the United States, Italy and Spain.

This CDR3 has 14 amino acids. From germline, CDR1 is MNHEY and CDR2 SVGEGT. Deletions cut 4 bases from V and 7 bases from J, with 11 bases between. The protocol was immunoSEQ multiplex PCR, while the TCRdb copy is restricted to in-frame clones and leaves out a portion. The repertoire includes around 200,000 clones, roughly 78% of them detected once, and approximately 3% sits in the top ten. The clonotype comes from a woman of 80 years or more with active or convalescent COVID-19. The V and J genes are TRBV6-2 or TRBV6-3 and TRBJ1-6, with D hard to call. The specimen was peripheral blood. CDR3 sequence: CASSWAGSNSPLHF. In nucleotides, the CDR3 is TGTGCCAGCAGTTGGGCGGGGTCGAATTCACCCCTCCACTTT.